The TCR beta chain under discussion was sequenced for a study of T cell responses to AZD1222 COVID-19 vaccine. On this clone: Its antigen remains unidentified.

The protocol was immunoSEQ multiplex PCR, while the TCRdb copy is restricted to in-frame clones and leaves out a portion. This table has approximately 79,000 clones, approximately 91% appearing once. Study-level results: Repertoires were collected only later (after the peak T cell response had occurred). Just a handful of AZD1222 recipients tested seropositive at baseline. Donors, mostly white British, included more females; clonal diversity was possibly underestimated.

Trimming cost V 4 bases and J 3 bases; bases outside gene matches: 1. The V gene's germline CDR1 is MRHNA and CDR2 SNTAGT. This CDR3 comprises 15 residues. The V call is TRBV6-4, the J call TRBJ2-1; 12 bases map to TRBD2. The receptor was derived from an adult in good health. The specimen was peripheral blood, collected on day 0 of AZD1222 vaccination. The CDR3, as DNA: TGTGCCAGCAGTGGGACTAGCGGGAACTACAATGAGCAGTTCTTC. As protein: CASSGTSGNYNEQFF.